Listed below are T cell receptor beta chains from one sample, sequenced in a study of T cell repertoires in cytomegalovirus infection. TCRdb analysed the reads with MiXCR anew, one entry per CDR3 protein. This sample has approximately 500,000 distinct CDR3 sequences; approximately 10% occur once, and the top ten carry more than 8.5%. The sequenced sample consisted of PBMCs. The receptors were sampled from a human donor in good health (CMV status not recorded). Some clones in this sample may be carry-over from other donors' samples. The CDR3 runs from the conserved cysteine through the conserved F or W. A D gene is named only where the DNA matches it firmly. The size entry is marked missing in some rows and otherwise reads once, few, many or a size class.

clone_size,j_call,v_call,d_call,cdr3_nt,cdr3_aa
.,TRBJ1-1,TRBV20-1,.,TGCAGTGCTAGTTCCCCGAACACTGAAGCTTTCTTT,CSASSPNTEAFF
.,TRBJ1-2,TRBV24-1,.,TGTGCCACCCTGATGAACAGGGCTTATGGCTACACCTTC,CATLMNRAYGYTF
.,TRBJ2-2,TRBV20-1,.,TGCAGTGCTACAGGGTCCGGGGAGCTGTTTTTT,CSATGSGELFF
many,TRBJ1-5,TRBV2,.,TGTGCCAGCAGAGGGACGGCTAGCAATCAGCCCCAGCATTTT,CASRGTASNQPQHF
many,TRBJ2-1,TRBV12-5,.,TGTGCTAGTGCCCCGGACTGGCCCTCGGAGCAGTTCTTC,CASAPDWPSEQFF
few,TRBJ1-3,TRBV28,.,TGTGCCAGCAGTTTAACCCCAGGACCCACTGGAAACACCATATATTTT,CASSLTPGPTGNTIYF
.,TRBJ2-5,TRBV5-4,.,TGTGCCATACAGAGCCAAGAGACCCAGTACTTC,CAIQSQETQYF
.,TRBJ2-7,TRBV4-2,TRBD1,TGTGCCAGCAGCCCCCGACAGGGGCTAGCCTACGAGCAGTACTTC,CASSPRQGLAYEQYF
many,TRBJ2-3,TRBV7-3,.,TGTGCCAGCAGCCCCTACCCGAATGGAGGCTTGGATACGCAGTATTTT,CASSPYPNGGLDTQYF
many,TRBJ1-1,TRBV10-3,.,TGTGCCATCAGTACGGACCTCCCGAACACTGAAGCTTTCTTT,CAISTDLPNTEAFF
many,TRBJ1-2,TRBV6-2/TRBV6-3,TRBD1,TGTGCCAGCAGTTACGCGGGACAGACTAACTATGGCTACACCTTC,CASSYAGQTNYGYTF
.,TRBJ1-2,TRBV9,.,TGTGCCAGCAGCCCCTCCGGTGGGCAGGGAAGCTATGGCTACACCTTC,CASSPSGGQGSYGYTF
many,TRBJ2-3,TRBV7-2,TRBD2,TGTGCCAGCAGGTCCAGCGGGGGTTCAGATACGCAGTATTTT,CASRSSGGSDTQYF
.,TRBJ1-4,TRBV20-1,.,TGCAGTGCTAGAGATGTCAGAACTAATGAAAAACTGTTTTTT,CSARDVRTNEKLFF
many,TRBJ1-2,TRBV27,.,TGTGCCAGCAGTTTGTCGTCAGGGGATGGCTACACCTTC,CASSLSSGDGYTF
.,TRBJ1-1,TRBV29-1,.,TGCAGCGCCCTCCCCGACAGCAACACTGAAGCTTTCTTT,CSALPDSNTEAFF
.,TRBJ2-2,TRBV6-1,.,TGTGCCAGCGGATTCGGACGGGGGAACACCGGGGAGCTGTTTTTT,CASGFGRGNTGELFF
many,TRBJ2-3,TRBV6-1,TRBD1,TGTGCCAGCAGGGACAGGGGGCCAGATACGCAGTATTTT,CASRDRGPDTQYF
few,TRBJ2-3,TRBV25-1,.,TGTGCCAGCAGTGACCCAACTACTAGCACAGATACGCAGTATTTT,CASSDPTTSTDTQYF
many,TRBJ1-1,TRBV7-2,.,TGTGCCAGCAGCTGGGGCGAGGGGGCTTTCTTT,CASSWGEGAFF
few,TRBJ2-1,TRBV7-2,TRBD2,TGTGCCAGCAGCTTAGGACTAGCGCATAGGAATGAGCAGTTCTTC,CASSLGLAHRNEQFF
once,TRBJ1-1,TRBV27,TRBD1,TGTGCCAGCAGCCGATCTATTTTTCCGGGACAGAGAAGGAACACTGAAGCTTTCTTT,CASSRSIFPGQRRNTEAFF
.,TRBJ1-2,TRBV12-3/TRBV12-4,.,TGTGCCAGCAGTCAGGGCATTGGAGGCTACACCTTC,CASSQGIGGYTF
many,TRBJ1-2,TRBV20-1,.,TGCAGTGCTACCCTCGAGGTTTCGGGCTACACCTTC,CSATLEVSGYTF
many,TRBJ1-3,TRBV7-9,.,TGTGCCAGCAGCTTAGGAACAGGAAGACTCTCTGGAAACACCATATATTTT,CASSLGTGRLSGNTIYF
many,TRBJ1-1,TRBV6-2/TRBV6-3,TRBD1,TGTGCCAGCAGCCGAGACAGGGGGCGCGTGCCGGCTGAAGCTTTCTTT,CASSRDRGRVPAEAFF
many,TRBJ1-6,TRBV12-3/TRBV12-4,.,TGTGCCAGCAGAATGGACAGAAGCTCCTATAATTCACCCCTCCACTTT,CASRMDRSSYNSPLHF
many,TRBJ2-2,TRBV3-1,.,TGTGCCAGCAGCCCCATGGGCGGGGAGCTGTTTTTT,CASSPMGGELFF
.,TRBJ2-1,TRBV5-1,.,TGCGCCAGCAGCTTGATATGGGGACCAACAGAACCCAATGAGCAGTTCTTC,CASSLIWGPTEPNEQFF
many,TRBJ2-7,TRBV4-2,TRBD2,TGTGCCAGCAGCCAAGCGCGGGAGCGGTTCTACGAGCAGTACTTC,CASSQARERFYEQYF
.,TRBJ2-7,TRBV5-1,.,TGCGCCAGCAACTCAGTGGGGGATCGCTCCTACGAGCAGTACTTC,CASNSVGDRSYEQYF
.,TRBJ2-7,TRBV5-5,TRBD2,TGTGCCAGCAGCCCATACCTAGCGGCCGGGCTCTACGAGCAGTACTTC,CASSPYLAAGLYEQYF
.,TRBJ2-3,TRBV5-1,TRBD1,TGCGCCAGCCAACTCGGGACAGCTAGCACAGATACGCAGTATTTT,CASQLGTASTDTQYF
many,TRBJ1-1,TRBV7-3,.,TGTGCCAGCAGCCCCCAACAGGGAAACACTGAAGCTTTCTTT,CASSPQQGNTEAFF
few,TRBJ1-1,TRBV6-5,TRBD1,TGTGCCAGCAGTTTCGGGGACAGGGGGAACACTGAAGCTTTCTTT,CASSFGDRGNTEAFF
.,TRBJ1-1,TRBV5-1,.,TGCGCCAGCAGTCTTAGCGGATATAACACTGAAGCTTTCTTT,CASSLSGYNTEAFF
many,TRBJ1-2,TRBV2,.,TGTGCCAGCAGTGGCTTTGTCTATGGCTACACCTTC,CASSGFVYGYTF
many,TRBJ2-3,TRBV2,TRBD1,TGTGCCGGTAACTCTAAACAGGGGTTTACGCAGTATTTT,CAGNSKQGFTQYF
.,TRBJ2-1,TRBV30,.,TGTGCCTGGAGTGTGAATCGACTCTACAATGAGCAGTTCTTC,CAWSVNRLYNEQFF
many,TRBJ2-3,TRBV28,.,TGTGCCAGCAGTTTTCAGGGCTTCTCAATAGATACGCAGTATTTT,CASSFQGFSIDTQYF
many,TRBJ1-3,TRBV6-1,TRBD1,TGTGCCAGCAGGGACCTCGGGACAGGCAACCCGAGGGGAAACACCATATATTTT,CASRDLGTGNPRGNTIYF
many,TRBJ2-5,TRBV2,TRBD2,TGTGCCAGCACCCTGAGACTAGCGGGAGTCCAAGAGACCCAGTACTTC,CASTLRLAGVQETQYF
many,TRBJ2-7,TRBV15,TRBD1,TGTGCCACCAGCAGAGGCGGCGGCTACGACAGGGTGGGCCACGAGCAGTACTTC,CATSRGGGYDRVGHEQYF
many,TRBJ1-2,TRBV19,.,TGTGCCAGTAGTCCGAGGACGGGACCTAACTATGGCTACACCTTC,CASSPRTGPNYGYTF
many,TRBJ2-7,TRBV24-1,.,TGTGCCACCGAGACAGGTCCCTACGAGCAGTACTTC,CATETGPYEQYF
few,TRBJ2-1,TRBV5-1,.,TGCGCCAGCAGGCGACCAGGGACCAGCTCCTACAATGAGCAGTTCTTC,CASRRPGTSSYNEQFF
many,TRBJ1-1,TRBV6-4,TRBD1,TGTGCCATTTCAAACGATACAGGGGTGAACACTGAAGCTTTCTTT,CAISNDTGVNTEAFF
few,TRBJ1-2,TRBV7-9,TRBD1,TGTGCCAGCAGCCACCGGGACAGGGATGGCTACACCTTC,CASSHRDRDGYTF
many,TRBJ2-1,TRBV19,TRBD1,TGTGCCAGTAGTACCCAGGGGGCCTCCTACAATGAGCAGTTCTTC,CASSTQGASYNEQFF
few,TRBJ2-7,TRBV5-1,.,TGCGCCAGCAGCCTAATGGACAGTGGCGAGCAGTACTTC,CASSLMDSGEQYF
many,TRBJ2-7,TRBV7-9,.,TGTGCCAGCAGCTCGAAAATGGCCGCCGAGCAGTACTTC,CASSSKMAAEQYF
few,TRBJ2-7,TRBV10-3,.,TGTGCCATCAGTGAGTCGAAACTCAGCCTCGAGCAGTACTTC,CAISESKLSLEQYF
many,TRBJ2-3,TRBV6-1,TRBD1,TGTGCCAGCAGGCAGGGACAGGGGAGGGGGCCTACGCAGTATTTT,CASRQGQGRGPTQYF
.,TRBJ2-2,TRBV20-1,TRBD2,TGCAGTGCTAGAGAGCCGGGACTAGCGGGAGGGGATGTCGCCGGGGAGCTGTTTTTT,CSAREPGLAGGDVAGELFF
few,TRBJ2-7,TRBV7-9,TRBD1,TGTGCCAGCAGCTCCGGACAGGGCACCGTAGGCGAGCAGTACTTC,CASSSGQGTVGEQYF
many,TRBJ2-1,TRBV12-3/TRBV12-4,.,TGTGCCAGCCAGAGCGGAGTCTACAATGAGCAGTTCTTC,CASQSGVYNEQFF
few,TRBJ1-2,TRBV20-1,.,TGCAGTGCTAGAACCGGACACTTGAACTATGGCTACACCTTC,CSARTGHLNYGYTF
many,TRBJ1-4,TRBV12-3/TRBV12-4,.,TGTGCCAGCAGTCCCTTAGCGGGGGCTAATGAAAAACTGTTTTTT,CASSPLAGANEKLFF
many,TRBJ2-2,TRBV7-3,.,TGTGCCAGCAGCCTGGCGAATTATGGCGGGGAGCTGTTTTTT,CASSLANYGGELFF
many,TRBJ2-3,TRBV7-3,.,TGTGCCAGCAGCCCCAGCGTAAGCACAGATACGCAGTATTTT,CASSPSVSTDTQYF